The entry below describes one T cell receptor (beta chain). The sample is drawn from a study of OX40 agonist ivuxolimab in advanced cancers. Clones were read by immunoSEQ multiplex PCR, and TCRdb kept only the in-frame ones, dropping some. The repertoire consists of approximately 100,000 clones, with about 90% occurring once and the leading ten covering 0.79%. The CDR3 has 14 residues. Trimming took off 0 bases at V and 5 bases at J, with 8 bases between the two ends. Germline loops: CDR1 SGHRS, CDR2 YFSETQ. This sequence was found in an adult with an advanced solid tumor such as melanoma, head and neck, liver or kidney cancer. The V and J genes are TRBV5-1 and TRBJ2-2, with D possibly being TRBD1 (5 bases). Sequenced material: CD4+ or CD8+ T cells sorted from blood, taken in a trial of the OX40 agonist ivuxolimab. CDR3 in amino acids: CASSLGQSTGELFF. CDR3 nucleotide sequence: TGCGCCAGCAGCTTGGGACAGTCAACCGGGGAGCTGTTTTTT.